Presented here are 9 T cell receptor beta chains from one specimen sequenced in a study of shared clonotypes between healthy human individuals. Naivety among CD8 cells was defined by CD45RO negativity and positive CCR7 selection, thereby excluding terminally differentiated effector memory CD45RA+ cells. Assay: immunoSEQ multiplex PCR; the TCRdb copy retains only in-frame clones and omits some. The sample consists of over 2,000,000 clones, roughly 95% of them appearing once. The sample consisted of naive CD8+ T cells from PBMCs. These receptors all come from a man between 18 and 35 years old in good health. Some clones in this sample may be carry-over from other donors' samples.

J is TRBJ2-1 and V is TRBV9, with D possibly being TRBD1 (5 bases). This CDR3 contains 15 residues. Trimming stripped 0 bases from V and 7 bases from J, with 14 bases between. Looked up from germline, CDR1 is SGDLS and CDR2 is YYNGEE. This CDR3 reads CASSVVAGIRNEQFF. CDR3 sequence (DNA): TGTGCCAGCAGCGTAGTAGCAGGGATTCGAAATGAGCAGTTCTTC.

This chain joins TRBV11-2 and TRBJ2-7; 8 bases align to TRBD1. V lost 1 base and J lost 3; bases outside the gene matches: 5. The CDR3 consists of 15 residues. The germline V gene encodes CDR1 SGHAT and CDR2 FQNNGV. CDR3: CASSLGPGGSYEQYF. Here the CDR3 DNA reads TGTGCCAGCAGCTTAGGCCCAGGGGGCAGCTACGAGCAGTACTTC.

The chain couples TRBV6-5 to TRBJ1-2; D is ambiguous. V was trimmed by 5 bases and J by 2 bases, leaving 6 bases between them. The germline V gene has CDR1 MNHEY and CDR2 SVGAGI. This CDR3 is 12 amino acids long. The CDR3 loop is CASSNANYGYTF. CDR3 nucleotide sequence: TGTGCCAGCAGTAACGCCAACTATGGCTACACCTTC.

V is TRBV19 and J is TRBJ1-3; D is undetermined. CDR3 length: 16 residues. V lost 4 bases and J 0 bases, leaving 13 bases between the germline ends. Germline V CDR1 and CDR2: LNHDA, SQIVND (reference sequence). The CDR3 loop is CASSTRLGDSGNTIYF. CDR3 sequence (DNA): TGTGCCAGTAGTACCCGGTTGGGAGACTCTGGAAACACCATATATTTT.

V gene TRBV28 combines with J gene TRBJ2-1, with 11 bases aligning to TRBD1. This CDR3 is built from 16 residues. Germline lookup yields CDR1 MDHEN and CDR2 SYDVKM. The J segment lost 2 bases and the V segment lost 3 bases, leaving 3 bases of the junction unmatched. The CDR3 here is CASSFGTGGPYNEQFF. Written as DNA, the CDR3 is TGTGCCAGCAGTTTCGGGACAGGGGGTCCCTACAATGAGCAGTTCTTC.

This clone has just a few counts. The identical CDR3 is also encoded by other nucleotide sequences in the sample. DNA for the CDR3: TGCGCCAGCAGTGAGTCGGGGCTTGAAGCTTTCTTT. Protein sequence: CASSESGLEAFF. V and J are TRBV10-1 and TRBJ1-1, with D possibly matching TRBD1 (5 bases). The CDR3 is 12 residues long. V was shortened by 0 bases and J by 7 bases, with 6 bases between the two germline ends. CDR1 is WNHNN and CDR2 is SYGVQD in the germline V gene (reference sequence).

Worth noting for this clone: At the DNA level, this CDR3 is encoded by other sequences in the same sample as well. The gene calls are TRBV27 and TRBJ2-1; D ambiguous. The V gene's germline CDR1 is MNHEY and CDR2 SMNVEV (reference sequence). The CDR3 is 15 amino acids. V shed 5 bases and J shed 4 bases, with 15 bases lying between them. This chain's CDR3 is CASSLAQSGYNEQFF. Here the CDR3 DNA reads TGTGCCAGCAGTCTGGCCCAATCTGGGTACAATGAGCAGTTCTTC.

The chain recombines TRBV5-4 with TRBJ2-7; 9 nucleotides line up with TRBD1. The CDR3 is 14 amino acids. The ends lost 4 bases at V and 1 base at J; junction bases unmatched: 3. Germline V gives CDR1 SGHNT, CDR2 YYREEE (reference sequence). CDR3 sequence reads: CASSHDRGSYEQYF. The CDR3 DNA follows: TGTGCCAGCAGCCACGACAGGGGGTCCTACGAGCAGTACTTC. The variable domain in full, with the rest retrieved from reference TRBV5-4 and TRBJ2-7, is ETGVTQSPTHLIKTRGQQVTLRCSSQSGHNTVSWYQQALGQGPQFIFQYYREEENGRGNFPPRFSGLQFPNYSSELNVNALELDDSALYLCASSHDRGSYEQYFGPGTRLTVT.

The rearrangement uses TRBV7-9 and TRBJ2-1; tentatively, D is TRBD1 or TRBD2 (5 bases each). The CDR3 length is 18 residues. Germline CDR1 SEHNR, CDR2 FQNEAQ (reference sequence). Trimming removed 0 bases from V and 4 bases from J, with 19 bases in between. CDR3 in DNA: TGTGCCAGCAGCTTAGCCCGAATCGGGGCCTTACATTACAATGAGCAGTTCTTC. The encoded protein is CASSLARIGALHYNEQFF.